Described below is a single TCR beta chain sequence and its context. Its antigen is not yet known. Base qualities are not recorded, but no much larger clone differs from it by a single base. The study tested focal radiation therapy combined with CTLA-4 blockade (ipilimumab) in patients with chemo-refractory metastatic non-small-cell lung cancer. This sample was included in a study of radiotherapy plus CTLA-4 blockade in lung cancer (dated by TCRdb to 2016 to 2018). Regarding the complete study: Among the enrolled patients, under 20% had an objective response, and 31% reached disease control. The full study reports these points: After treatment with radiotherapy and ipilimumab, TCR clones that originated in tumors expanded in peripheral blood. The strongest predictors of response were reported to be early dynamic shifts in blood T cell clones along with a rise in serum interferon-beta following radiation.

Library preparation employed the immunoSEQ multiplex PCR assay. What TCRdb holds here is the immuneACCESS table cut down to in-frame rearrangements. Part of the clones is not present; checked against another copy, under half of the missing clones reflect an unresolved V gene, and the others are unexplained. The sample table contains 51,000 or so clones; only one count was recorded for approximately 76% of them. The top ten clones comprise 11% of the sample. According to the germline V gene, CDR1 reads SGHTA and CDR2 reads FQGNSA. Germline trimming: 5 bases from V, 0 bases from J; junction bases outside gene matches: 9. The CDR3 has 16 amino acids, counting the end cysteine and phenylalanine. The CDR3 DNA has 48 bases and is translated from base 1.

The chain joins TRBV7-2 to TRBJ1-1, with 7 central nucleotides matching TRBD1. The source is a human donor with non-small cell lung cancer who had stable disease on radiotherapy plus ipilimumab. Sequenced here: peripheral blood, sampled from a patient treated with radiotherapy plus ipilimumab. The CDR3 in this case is CASSLDRALVNTEAFF. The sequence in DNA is TGTGCCAGCAGCCTAGACAGGGCTCTGGTGAACACTGAAGCTTTCTTT.